This T cell receptor beta chain was obtained from a study of PD-1 blockade in classical Hodgkin lymphoma (TCRdb year 2020). Study-level background: Nivolumab dosing was 3 mg/kg intravenously every 2 weeks, continuing until either disease progression or unacceptable toxicity. The study used TCR beta sequencing and CyTOF to define a peripheral blood immune signature of response to PD-1 blockade in classical Hodgkin lymphoma.

For this clone: What antigen it recognizes has not been identified. No base qualities exist here, and no much larger clone lies one base off it.

This sample's time point label indicates: cycle 4 day 1 (C4D1), after 6 weeks of nivolumab. Every trial patient had relapsed after autologous stem cell transplantation, and cohorts A, B and C differed in prior brentuximab vedotin exposure. A total of roughly 60 patients with relapsed/refractory classical Hodgkin lymphoma made up the trial cohort, and each patient's best overall response was complete response, partial response or progressive disease. Single-agent nivolumab was administered to trial patients in the multi-cohort phase II CheckMate 205 trial. An independent review committee assessed best overall response by applying the 2007 International Working Group response criteria. Trial PBMCs were collected just before the start of nivolumab (C1D1) and during therapy at cycle 2 day 1 and cycle 4 day 1. Peripheral blood was collected in 8 mL Vacutainer Cell Preparation Tubes, from which PBMCs were isolated by centrifugation and then cryopreserved.

Its CDR3 holds 16 amino acids, cysteine through phenylalanine. Kept here is only the CDR3 DNA, which spans 48 bases and is read in frame from base 1. Unmatched junction bases come to 8, with V trimmed by 6 bases and J by 2 bases. For CDR1 and CDR2, the germline V gene lists SGHTA and FQGTGA. The Qiagen DNeasy kit was used to extract genomic DNA both from unsorted PBMCs and from the negatively selected CD4+ and CD8+ fractions. Using primers that anneal to V and J segments, immunoSEQ multiplex PCR amplified the TCR beta CDR3 regions. A synthetic immune receptor repertoire was used to minimize amplification bias, and any remaining bias was removed computationally after sequencing. In the source study's methods: Repertoire diversity was quantified as the Shannon entropy index using custom Python scripts. Unsorted, CD4+ and CD8+ repertoires were analyzed separately, except in combined analyses where CD4+ and CD8+ sequences were merged in silico. Clonal expansion was defined as at least a 2-fold frequency increase after treatment relative to C1D1, with a pseudocount of 0.5 for undetected baseline clones. Clones with 0 or 1 copy at C1D1 were classified as singleton clones, and clones with 2 or more copies were classified as non-singleton clones. Clones expanded in unsorted samples were labelled as CD4+, CD8+ or unknown by matching protein sequences in sorted samples from the same patient. Wilcoxon tests on paired samples were used to test changes in diversity from C1D1 to C4D1. TCRdb mirrors the immuneACCESS table, restricted to in-frame sequences. Some clones are absent from its copies; in checked studies, under half trace to an unresolved V gene, and the reason for the others is unknown. Clone size and the V and J calls come from that table; the DNA yielded D and trimming. The sample table holds 21,000 or so clones, of which more than 80% were seen once. The ten largest clones capture about 14% of the sample.

The full study reports these points: Patients starting nivolumab less than 1 year after ASCT had lower diversity and were excluded from later analyses to avoid confounding by immune reconstitution. Only a single clinical trial cohort was studied, and what caused the repertoire differences, possibly disease activity or prior therapy, remained undefined. CD4+ but not CD8+ TCR diversity rose significantly by C4D1 (p=0.0027 vs p=0.16), most apparent in complete responders (p=0.02). Baseline diversity similar to that of newly diagnosed patients was observed in trial patients achieving complete response, whereas significantly lower diversity was observed in partial responders and progressors. Baseline TCR diversity was reported to be lower in newly diagnosed patients than in healthy donors and to be lower still in relapsed/refractory patients.

The clonotype originates from a human donor with classical Hodgkin lymphoma. The V and J genes are TRBV7-3 and TRBJ2-1, with 9 bases matching TRBD1. The sequencing here drew on peripheral blood mononuclear cells (PBMCs), taken before the fourth cycle of nivolumab. This receptor has the CDR3 CASRGTGTPAYNEQFF. At the DNA level, the sequence is TGTGCCAGCAGGGGGACAGGGACCCCAGCCTACAATGAGCAGTTCTTC.